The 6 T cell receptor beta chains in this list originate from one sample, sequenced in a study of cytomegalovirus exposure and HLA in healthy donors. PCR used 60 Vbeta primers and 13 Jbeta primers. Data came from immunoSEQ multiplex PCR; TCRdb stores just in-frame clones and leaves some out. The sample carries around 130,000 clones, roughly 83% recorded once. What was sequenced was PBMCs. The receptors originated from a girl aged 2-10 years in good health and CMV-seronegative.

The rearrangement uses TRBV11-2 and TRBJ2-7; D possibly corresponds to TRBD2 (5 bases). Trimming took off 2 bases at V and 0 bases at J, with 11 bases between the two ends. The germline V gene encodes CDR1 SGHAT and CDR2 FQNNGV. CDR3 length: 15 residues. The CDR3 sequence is CASSLWVGISYEQYF. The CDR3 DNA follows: TGTGCCAGCAGCTTATGGGTCGGGATCTCCTACGAGCAGTACTTC.

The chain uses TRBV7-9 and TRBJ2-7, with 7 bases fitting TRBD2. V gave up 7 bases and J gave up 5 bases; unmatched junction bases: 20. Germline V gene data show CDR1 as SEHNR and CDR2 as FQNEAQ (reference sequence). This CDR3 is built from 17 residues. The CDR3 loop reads CASTPVVAGRVLNEQYF. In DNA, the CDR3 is TGTGCCAGCACCCCCGTGGTAGCGGGCCGCGTTTTGAACGAGCAGTACTTC.

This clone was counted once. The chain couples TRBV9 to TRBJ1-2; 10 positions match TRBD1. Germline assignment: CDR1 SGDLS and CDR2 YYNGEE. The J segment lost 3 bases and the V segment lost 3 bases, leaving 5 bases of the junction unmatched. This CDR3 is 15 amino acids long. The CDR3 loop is CASSARQGADYGYTF. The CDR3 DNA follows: TGTGCCAGCAGCGCGAGACAGGGGGCGGACTATGGCTACACCTTC.

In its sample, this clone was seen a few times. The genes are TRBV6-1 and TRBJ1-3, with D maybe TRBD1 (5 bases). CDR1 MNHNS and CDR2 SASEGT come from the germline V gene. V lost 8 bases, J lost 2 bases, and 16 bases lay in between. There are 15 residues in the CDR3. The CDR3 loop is CASQSRDGAGNTIYF. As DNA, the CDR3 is TGTGCCAGCCAGTCCAGGGATGGGGCTGGAAACACCATATATTTT.

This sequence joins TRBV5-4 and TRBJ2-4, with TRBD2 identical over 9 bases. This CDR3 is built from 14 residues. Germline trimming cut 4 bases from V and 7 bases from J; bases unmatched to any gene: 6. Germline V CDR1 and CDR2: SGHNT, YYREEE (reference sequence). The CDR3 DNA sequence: TGTGCCAGCAGCGCGGGAGGGCAGATGAACATTCAGTACTTC. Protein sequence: CASSAGGQMNIQYF.

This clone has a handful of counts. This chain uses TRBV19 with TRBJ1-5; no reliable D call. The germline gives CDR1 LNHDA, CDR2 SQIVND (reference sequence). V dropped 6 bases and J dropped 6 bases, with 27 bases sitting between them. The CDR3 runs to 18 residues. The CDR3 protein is CASRSLRRRAGSVQPQHF. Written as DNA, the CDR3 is TGTGCCAGTAGGTCATTGAGGAGGAGGGCTGGGTCGGTTCAGCCCCAGCATTTT.